Listed here are 12 T cell receptor beta chains from one sample, sequenced in a study of T cell repertoires in cytomegalovirus infection. TCRdb used MiXCR to reprocess the reads, holding one entry per CDR3 protein. In the table there are about 740,000 distinct CDR3 sequences, roughly 30% of which are singletons. Antigens for these TCRs are unknown. The material sequenced was cultured PBMCs, taken from culture after CMV antigen stimulation. The receptors were sampled from a human donor in good health (CMV status not recorded). Some clones in this sample may be carry-over from other donors' samples.

This chain uses TRBV12-3 or TRBV12-4 with TRBJ2-3; TRBD2 might be the D (5 bases). CDR3 length: 15 amino acids. Deletions cut 3 bases from V and 0 bases from J, with 10 bases between. CDR3 sequence (DNA): TGTGCCAGCAGTTTCGTCGGCGGGAGCACAGATACGCAGTATTTT. Translated, it gives CASSFVGGSTDTQYF.

The V gene is TRBV5-5, the J gene TRBJ2-7; D might be TRBD2 (5 bases). Trimming took off 0 bases at V and 11 bases at J, with 21 bases between the two ends. CDR1 and CDR2 from the germline V gene are SGHKS and YYEKEE (reference sequence). This CDR3 is 15 amino acids long. The CDR3 here is CASSLGLANIGAEYF. The DNA for the CDR3 is TGTGCCAGCAGCTTGGGTCTAGCAAATATCGGAGCTGAGTACTTC.

This chain uses TRBV6-1 with TRBJ2-7, with D possibly TRBD2 on 6 matching bases. Per germline, CDR1 MNHNS and CDR2 SASEGT. CDR3 length equals 14 residues. Trimming took 5 bases from V and 7 from J, leaving 18 bases between them. This CDR3 is CASSPELRAGEQYF. CDR3 nucleotides: TGTGCCAGCAGTCCCGAACTAAGGGCGGGGGAGCAGTACTTC.

The V and J genes are TRBV10-2 and TRBJ1-1; no definite D call. The germline V gene has CDR1 WSHSY and CDR2 SAAADI. The CDR3 runs to 15 residues. V shed 2 bases and J shed 0 bases, with 10 bases lying between them. The CDR3 is CASSEAGPMNTEAFF. Written as DNA, the CDR3 is TGCGCCAGCAGTGAGGCGGGCCCCATGAACACTGAAGCTTTCTTT.

This clonotype showed up just once. J is TRBJ2-3 and V is TRBV2; 9 bases map to TRBD2. Germline CDR1 and CDR2: SNHLY and FYNNEI. The CDR3 totals 14 residues. With V trimmed by 6 bases and J by 3 bases, 4 bases remained unmatched. The DNA for the CDR3 is TGTGCCAGCAGACAGACTAGCGGAACAGATACGCAGTATTTT. It encodes CASRQTSGTDTQYF.

The V and J genes are TRBV6-1 and TRBJ1-2; no clear D gene. The CDR3 contains 17 residues. The V end was cut by 4 bases, the J end by 2 bases, with 20 bases between. Germline V CDR1 and CDR2: MNHNS, SASEGT. CDR3 in amino acids: CASSANKGMAVNYGYTF. CDR3 DNA: TGTGCCAGCAGTGCAAACAAAGGCATGGCCGTCAACTATGGCTACACCTTC.

The V and J genes are TRBV12-3 or TRBV12-4 and TRBJ1-3; D remains ambiguous. The CDR3 covers 14 residues. Trimming stripped 3 bases from V and 0 bases from J, with 6 bases between. The CDR3 DNA follows: TGTGCCAGCAGTTTGTACTCCTCTGGAAACACCATATATTTT. Its protein is CASSLYSSGNTIYF.

This clonotype was found a few times. This chain connects TRBV6-2 or TRBV6-3 to TRBJ1-2; possible D gene TRBD1, 5 bases. The CDR3 spans 16 residues. Germline values: CDR1 MNHEY, CDR2 SVGEGT. V was pared by 10 bases and J by 1 base, with 22 bases between. The CDR3 region has the DNA TGTGCCACCGAATCATTCGCAGGGAGAAATAACTATGGCTACACCTTC. It translates to CATESFAGRNNYGYTF.

This clonotype was counted only a few times. The rearrangement links TRBV28 to TRBJ1-1; possible D gene TRBD1, 5 bases. The CDR3 covers 14 residues. Germline V gene sequence: CDR1 MDHEN, CDR2 SYDVKM. V lost 3 bases and J lost 4, with 12 bases in between. CDR3 sequence: CASSLSGLSTEAFF. CDR3 nucleotide sequence: TGTGCCAGCAGTTTGTCAGGGTTAAGCACTGAAGCTTTCTTT. The complete variable domain, with remaining parts taken from reference TRBV28 and TRBJ1-1, reads DVKVTQSSRYLVKRTGEKVFLECVQDMDHENMFWYRQDPGLGLRLIYFSYDVKMKEKGDIPEGYSVSREKKERFSLILESASTNQTSMYLCASSLSGLSTEAFFGQGTRLTVV.

The chain carries TRBV29-1 and TRBJ2-7, with 9 bases lining up with TRBD2. The CDR3 has 12 amino acids. With 6 bases clipped from V and 3 bases from J, the junction kept 3 bases outside the gene matches. CDR1 is SQVTM, CDR2 ANQGSEA, per germline. The DNA for the CDR3 is TGCAGCGTGCTGACTAGCGGCTACGAGCAGTACTTC. It encodes CSVLTSGYEQYF.

In this sample, this clonotype turned up a few times. This chain uses TRBV4-2 with TRBJ2-5; D not resolved. Trimming took 0 bases from V and 2 from J, leaving 10 bases between them. This CDR3 has 15 amino acids. Germline CDR1 and CDR2: LGHNA and YNFKEQ. CDR3 coding DNA: TGTGCCAGCAGCCAAGATCTGAACAGACAAGAGACCCAGTACTTC. Translation: CASSQDLNRQETQYF.

The V gene is TRBV20-1, the J gene TRBJ2-7, with no clear D. This CDR3 comprises 13 residues. The V end was cut by 3 bases, the J end by 0 bases, with 9 bases between. Germline CDR1 DFQATT, CDR2 SNEGSKA (reference sequence). The CDR3 nucleotides read TGCAGTGCTAGTATTTACACCTCCTACGAGCAGTACTTC. It yields the protein CSASIYTSYEQYF.